This TCR beta chain emerged from a study of identical twins. Study findings and constraints: Twins shared beta out-of-frame sequences in excess, but this excess was weaker. Invariant MAIT and iNKT cells may have partly biased zero-insertion analyses.

Healthy Caucasians, and only they, were the donors. V lost 1 base and J 11 bases, leaving 13 bases between the germline ends. The CDR3 has 13 amino acids. TCRdb reprocessed the 5' RACE reads via MiXCR and lists one record per CDR3 protein. The sample contains 1.5 million or so distinct CDR3 sequences, 32% of which appear only once. As concerns this clonotype: The antigen is unknown. Since a much larger clone is just one base distant, this may be a read error.

The receptor's source is a newborn girl in good health. The chain employs TRBV12-3 or TRBV12-4 and TRBJ2-3; weak D call: TRBD1 (6 bases). Material for sequencing was cord blood. As DNA, the CDR3 is TGTGCCAGCAGTTTAGGAAGAGGGGGTATGCAGTATTTT. Translation: CASSLGRGGMQYF.